These T cell receptor beta chains were read from a single sample in a study of shared clonotypes between healthy human individuals. TCRdb keeps only in-frame clones here, not all; method: immunoSEQ multiplex PCR. The sample lists over a million clones, 75% to 80% occurring once. Input material: memory CD4+ T cells from PBMCs. The source is a man aged 18-30 years in good health. Some clones in this sample may be carry-over from other donors' samples. Both conserved end residues are part of each CDR3. A D gene is named only where the DNA matches it firmly.

TRBJ2-1	.	TRBV5-1	CASSFAGSSYNEQFF
TRBJ1-2	TRBD1	TRBV19	CASRYRQGAGGYTF
TRBJ2-1	TRBD2	TRBV19	CASRSRSGSRGNEQFF
TRBJ2-3	.	TRBV2	CASRGGTAFSSTDTQYF
TRBJ2-3	TRBD1	TRBV19	CASTRTGATDTQYF
TRBJ1-3	.	TRBV28	CASSLSGSQNTIYF
TRBJ2-1	.	TRBV5-4	CASSLEGILYNEQFF
TRBJ2-1	TRBD2	TRBV4-2	CASSKFTSGRGNEQFF
TRBJ2-3	TRBD2	TRBV11-2	CASSPLAGGITDTQYF
TRBJ2-5	.	TRBV4-2	CASSQDVQAETQYF
TRBJ2-3	.	TRBV7-9	CASSPLAGTDTQYF
TRBJ2-7	.	TRBV2	CASSEAFLGIEQYF
TRBJ1-5	.	TRBV7-9	CASSLVGKPQHF
TRBJ2-7	.	TRBV18	CASSNPMKRNEQYF
TRBJ2-7	TRBD1	TRBV27	CASKRQGSYEQYF
TRBJ2-3	.	TRBV7-3	CASSANQGDTQYF
TRBJ1-1	.	TRBV10-3	CAISPTPGATEAFF
TRBJ2-7	.	TRBV6-5	CATAISGVDEQYF
TRBJ2-7	TRBD1	TRBV5-6	CASSPWDRVTYEQYF
TRBJ1-2	.	TRBV7-9	CASSSSPRANYGYTF
TRBJ2-7	TRBD1	TRBV6-6	CASSYLDRASRLYF
TRBJ2-2	.	TRBV6-1	CASAWQSPVVGELFF
TRBJ2-1	.	TRBV7-3	CASSQRTGEQFF
TRBJ1-1	.	TRBV11-2	CASSLDRGGTEAFF
TRBJ1-2	.	TRBV7-9	CASSPRGLSGYTF
TRBJ1-3	.	TRBV27	CASRGNSGNTIYF
TRBJ1-2	TRBD1	TRBV28	CASSSGGFNYGYTF
TRBJ1-1	.	TRBV7-2	CASSQPGRSLIGEAFF
TRBJ2-3	.	TRBV29-1	CSVRSDTQYF
TRBJ1-2	.	TRBV30	CAWSLGGNLYGYTF
TRBJ2-3	.	TRBV5-1	CASSLEGSAESGDTQYF
TRBJ2-4	.	TRBV27	CASRGGTGLAKNIQYF
TRBJ1-2	.	TRBV19	CASSNLLQNKGYGYTF
TRBJ2-3	TRBD1	TRBV28	CASSPPGTGGRTDTQYF
TRBJ1-1	.	TRBV7-3	CASSHAPNTEAFF
TRBJ1-2	.	TRBV28	CASSLSQGPNYGYTF
TRBJ2-6	.	TRBV27	CASSPPNSGANVLTF
TRBJ2-2	.	TRBV5-1	CASSLGQGTINTGELFF
TRBJ2-3	.	TRBV2	CASSKRVLSTDTQYF
TRBJ1-2	TRBD1	TRBV7-9	CASSLGGTGVNYGYTF
TRBJ2-5	TRBD1	TRBV6-5	CASRNTGGAETQYF
TRBJ1-5	.	TRBV21-1	CASRGNRGLRPQHF
TRBJ2-3	.	TRBV13	CASSPRGMASTDTQYF
TRBJ2-1	TRBD2	TRBV7-2	CASSRGAGVDNEQFF
TRBJ2-7	.	TRBV5-1	CASSNTQGSQTYEQYF
TRBJ1-4	TRBD1	TRBV5-1	CASSTQDRVSEKLFF
TRBJ1-2	.	TRBV4-3	CASRPSLGRGYTF